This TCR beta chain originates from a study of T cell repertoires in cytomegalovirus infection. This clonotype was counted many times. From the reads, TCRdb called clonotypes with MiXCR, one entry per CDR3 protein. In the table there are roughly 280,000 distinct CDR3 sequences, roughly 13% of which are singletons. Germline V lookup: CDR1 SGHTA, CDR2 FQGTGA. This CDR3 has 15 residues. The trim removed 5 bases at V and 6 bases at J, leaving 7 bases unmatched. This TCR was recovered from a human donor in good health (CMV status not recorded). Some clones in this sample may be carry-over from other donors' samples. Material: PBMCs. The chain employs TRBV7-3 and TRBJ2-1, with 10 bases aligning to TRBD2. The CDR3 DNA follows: TGTGCCAGCAGCACAGGACTAGCGGCTAGCAATGAGCAGTTCTTC. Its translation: CASSTGLAASNEQFF. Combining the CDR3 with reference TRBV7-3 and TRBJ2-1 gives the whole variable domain GAGVSQTPSNKVTEKGKYVELRCDPISGHTALYWYRQSLGQGPEFLIYFQGTGAADDSGLPNDRFFAVRPEGSVSTLKIQRTERGDSAVYLCASSTGLAASNEQFFGPGTRLTVL.